Listed below are T cell receptor beta chains from one sample, sequenced in a study of cytomegalovirus exposure and HLA in healthy donors. The data were produced by immunoSEQ multiplex PCR, yet TCRdb's version contains in-frame clones alone and is incomplete. The sample lists about 140,000 clones, approximately 85% occurring once. Sequences were obtained from PBMCs. Source of these receptors: a woman between 40 and 50 years old in good health and CMV-seronegative. The CDR3 runs from the conserved cysteine through the conserved F or W. Each record gives: V gene, clone size, CDR3 length, J gene, D gene, CDR3 protein, CDR3 DNA. The D gene is left open where the match is weak. Size is stated for part of the rows, as once, few or many counts, or as a class when the clone is expanded.

TRBV27	-	17	TRBJ2-7	TRBD2	CASSSLSLAGDFHEQYF	TGTGCCAGCAGTTCCCTCTCTCTGGCGGGAGATTTCCACGAGCAGTACTTC
TRBV7-8	-	16	TRBJ2-1	TRBD1	CASSSYSTGFYNEQFF	TGTGCCAGCAGCTCCTACTCGACAGGGTTCTACAATGAGCAGTTCTTC
TRBV27	-	14	TRBJ1-1	-	CASSLEGGNTEAFF	TGTGCCAGCAGTTTGGAGGGCGGGAACACTGAAGCTTTCTTT
TRBV28	-	15	TRBJ1-5	TRBD1	CASSLQDREDQPQHF	TGTGCCAGCAGTTTACAGGACAGGGAGGATCAGCCCCAGCATTTT
TRBV4-1	-	12	TRBJ2-3	-	CASRTGTDTQYF	TGCGCCAGCAGAACGGGCACAGATACGCAGTATTTT
TRBV4-1	-	15	TRBJ1-2	-	CASSQLPRGIYGYTF	TGCGCCAGCAGCCAACTTCCCAGGGGAATCTATGGCTACACCTTC
TRBV25-1	-	17	TRBJ2-5	-	CASSDGRLATIQETQYF	TGTGCCAGCAGTGACGGTCGGCTAGCCACAATCCAAGAGACCCAGTACTTC
TRBV15	-	16	TRBJ2-1	TRBD1	CATSRDRTGARNEQFF	TGTGCCACCAGCAGAGACAGGACAGGGGCGAGGAATGAGCAGTTCTTC
TRBV27	-	18	TRBJ2-7	TRBD2	CASSLSVGVAGGTGEQYF	TGTGCCAGCAGTTTATCAGTCGGGGTAGCGGGAGGCACGGGGGAGCAGTACTTC
TRBV7-9	-	13	TRBJ2-7	-	CSSSRDGDYEQYF	TGTTCCAGCAGCCGAGACGGGGACTACGAGCAGTACTTC
TRBV30	-	16	TRBJ1-2	-	CAWRQWRRGPSYGYTF	TGTGCCTGGAGGCAATGGAGGAGAGGGCCTAGCTATGGCTACACCTTC
TRBV10-3	-	20	TRBJ2-1	TRBD2	CAISEVARGIWTSGTDEQFF	TGTGCCATCAGTGAGGTCGCCAGGGGAATTTGGACTAGCGGGACCGATGAGCAGTTCTTC
TRBV5-1	-	16	TRBJ2-7	TRBD2	CASSPAGLAGTYEQYF	TGCGCCAGCAGCCCCGCCGGACTAGCGGGTACCTACGAGCAGTACTTC
TRBV7-9	-	13	TRBJ1-3	-	CASSLGAGNTIYF	TGTGCCAGCAGCCTAGGGGCAGGAAACACCATATATTTT
TRBV27	-	14	TRBJ2-5	TRBD1	CASSPDRGEETQYF	TGTGCCAGCAGTCCAGACAGGGGTGAAGAGACCCAGTACTTC
TRBV6-1	-	15	TRBJ1-5	-	CASGSEQGRWQPQHF	TGTGCCAGCGGGTCCGAACAGGGCAGGTGGCAGCCCCAGCATTTT
TRBV5-1	-	14	TRBJ2-5	TRBD1	CASSSGGGGETQYF	TGCGCCAGCAGCTCAGGGGGCGGTGGGGAGACCCAGTACTTC
TRBV6-5	-	15	TRBJ2-5	-	CASSYSQGLGETQYF	TGTGCCAGCAGTTATAGTCAGGGTCTGGGGGAGACCCAGTACTTC
TRBV2	-	14	TRBJ1-1	TRBD1	CASRVDRVYTEAFF	TGTGCCAGCCGAGTTGACAGGGTCTACACTGAAGCCTTCTTT
TRBV27	-	14	TRBJ1-1	-	CASSSSPVNTEAFF	TGTGCCAGCAGTTCCTCGCCAGTGAACACTGAAGCTTTCTTT
TRBV6-5	-	14	TRBJ2-3	-	CASSYSTGTDTQYF	TGTGCCAGCAGTTACTCGACGGGGACAGATACGCAGTATTTT
TRBV6-5	-	15	TRBJ1-2	-	CASSYPTRGEYGYTF	TGTGCCAGCAGTTACCCAACGAGAGGAGAGTATGGCTACACCTTC
TRBV30	once	14	TRBJ2-7	TRBD1	CAWSTPGQGYEQYF	TGTGCCTGGAGTACTCCGGGACAGGGCTACGAGCAGTACTTC